This T cell receptor (beta chain) was documented in a study of T cells in localized non-small cell lung cancer (dated by TCRdb to 2020 to 2021). At the level of the whole study: The study examined T cell repertoires in roughly 240 patients with early-stage NSCLC and compared tumors with uninvolved tumor-adjacent lungs. All 250 or so NSCLC patients in the cohort were treatment-naive and had localized lung tumors that were resected. Of the NSCLC patients, 129 were male and some 97 were female, and the mean age was approximately 66 years. Overall study outcomes, separate from this receptor: Since the design was exploratory, TCR variables were selected using unadjusted p-values with no false-discovery rate correction. Of the top 100 tumor clones, a median of roughly 56 were detected in paired uninvolved adjacent lung; under 35 were also among that lung's top 100. Multi-region tumor sequencing was not performed, so intratumor heterogeneity could not be excluded. Higher T cell density in blood was associated with longer overall survival, whereas higher clonality in adjacent lung was associated with shorter survival. Uninvolved tumor-adjacent lung showed the highest T cell clonality, higher than tumor, which suggests more focused antigenic responses in the uninvolved tumor-adjacent lung.

The immunoSEQ Assay was used to sequence TCR beta CDR3 regions from DNA. On the authors' methods: To compute T cell density, TCR beta template counts were normalized to usable DNA, which was estimated by amplifying housekeeping genes. Richness was estimated with the preseqR package, extrapolating to 400,000 templates for PBMC samples and 120,000 templates for tissue samples. Clonality was calculated as one minus Pielou's evenness. Tissue-enriched TCRs were identified through differential abundance testing performed on productive amino-acid clonotypes, with a minimum total count of 5 and an alpha of 0.1. The Jaccard Index and the Morisita Overlap Index were used to quantify repertoire overlap between compartments. TCR beta CDR3s were clustered by GLIPH together with public tetramer-defined viral CDR3s, and at least three viral sequences plus V-gene enrichment were required for viral motifs. TCRdb stores this immuneACCESS table with in-frame sequences only. Part of the clones is absent; in the studies checked, under half of the shortfall reflects unresolved V genes, and no reason is known for the rest. V, J and clone size derive from that table, while D and trimming were established from the DNA sequence. The sample table lists about 21,000 clones, 88% of them with a count of one. The ten largest clonotypes hold just under 30% of the sample.

A note on this clone: The clone's antigen remains unknown. No base-level quality is on record; no much larger clone is a single base apart.

At diagnosis, peripheral blood, uninvolved tumor-adjacent lung and tumor were collected and stored as a combination of fresh-frozen and FFPE material. Blood samples were analyzed as peripheral blood mononuclear cells for TCR repertoire profiling. Taken from cysteine to phenylalanine, the CDR3 has 15 residues. The sequence is cut down to CDR3 DNA, 45 bases in frame from base 1. The germline V gene (reference sequence) specifies SGHNT as CDR1 and YYREEE as CDR2. Trimming removed 3 bases from V and 4 bases from J, leaving 16 bases between the germline ends. The TCR was taken from a male donor at least 60 years old with stage II lung adenocarcinoma. Recombination connected TRBV5-4 to TRBJ2-5; TRBD2 is perhaps the D gene, given 5 matching bases. Sequenced here: peripheral blood mononuclear cells, sampled before any cancer treatment. For the CDR3, the sequence is CASSSGFKDGETQYF. The nucleotide sequence is given as TGTGCCAGCAGCTCGGGATTTAAGGACGGAGAGACCCAGTACTTC.